This T cell receptor beta chain was documented in a study of regulatory T cells in long-lasting Graves disease. Sequencing libraries for TCR beta were prepared with iRepertoire HTBI primers and Arm-PCR of CDR3 regions. A single record per CDR3 protein comes from TCRdb applying MiXCR to the multiplex PCR reads. This sample has fewer than 500,000 distinct CDR3 sequences, with under 20% found just once. Time point of the sample: newly diagnosed GD, antithyroid drugs for less than 3 months. PBMC RNA served as the TCR library source. Germline CDR1 reads SGDLS; CDR2 reads YYNGEE. CDR3 length equals 14 residues. Trimming took 2 bases from V and 2 from J; bases not matched to a gene: 3. The sample also formed part of further work on T cells in Graves' hyperthyroidism and ophthalmopathy.

The chain uses TRBV9 and TRBJ2-7; 8 bases fit TRBD2. The sequence came from a man aged 40-49 years with Graves disease. Here the sequenced sample was peripheral blood mononuclear cells (PBMCs), taken at new diagnosis, from a patient treated with antithyroid drugs. The CDR3 DNA sequence: TGTGCCAGCAGCGTTAGCGGGATAACCTACGAGCAGTACTTC. This codes for CASSVSGITYEQYF.